These 25 T cell receptor beta chains were sequenced from one sample in a study of technical replicates of blood from a handful of donors. Using immunoSEQ multiplex PCR, the repertoire was profiled, and TCRdb retains in-frame clones only, with some absent. The sample contains approximately 51,000 clones, 90% to 95% of which appear only once. Sequenced material: PBMCs. These receptors all stem from a human donor in good health. Some clones in this sample may be carry-over from other donors' samples.

V is TRBV6-1 and J is TRBJ2-4, with D perhaps matching TRBD2 (6 bases). The CDR3 has 17 amino acids. The V and J ends lost 3 bases and 2 bases respectively, with 17 bases between them. CDR1 and CDR2 from the germline V gene are MNHNS and SASEGT. CDR3 sequence: CASSEGGFSGPKNIQYF. The DNA for the CDR3 is TGTGCCAGCAGTGAGGGAGGTTTTTCGGGGCCCAAAAACATTCAGTACTTC.

V is TRBV6-1 and J is TRBJ2-5; D might be TRBD2 (6 bases). The germline V gene encodes CDR1 MNHNS and CDR2 SASEGT. The CDR3 extends over 15 amino acids. Trimming removed 5 bases from V and 5 bases from J, with 18 bases in between. The CDR3 region is CASSSRLGGAETQYF. CDR3 DNA: TGTGCCAGCAGTTCCCGACTAGGAGGTGCGGAGACCCAGTACTTC.

This clone occurred a few times. Here the CDR3 reads CASRTRDTEAFF. The CDR3 DNA follows: TGTGCCAGCAGGACTAGGGACACTGAAGCTTTCTTT. This chain uses TRBV5-4 with TRBJ1-1; D is unclear. Trimming shortened V by 5 bases and J by 3 bases, and 8 bases separated the two germline ends. This CDR3 contains 12 residues. The germline V gene has CDR1 SGHNT and CDR2 YYREEE (reference sequence).

The CDR3 is CASSTHTDTQYF. DNA of the CDR3: TGTGCCAGCAGCACTCACACAGATACGCAGTATTTT. The chain carries TRBV7-2 and TRBJ2-3; no firm D call. Between the trimmed V and J ends, which lost 5 bases and 2 bases, there was a span of 5 bases. The CDR3 has 12 amino acids. Germline-derived CDR1 and CDR2 are SGHTA and FQGNSA.

CDR3 amino acids: CASSFLQGAYEQYF. CDR3 in DNA: TGTGCCAGCAGTTTTTTGCAGGGGGCCTACGAGCAGTACTTC. The chain is built from TRBV27 and TRBJ2-7; 7 positions agree with TRBD1. Germline V gives CDR1 MNHEY, CDR2 SMNVEV (reference sequence). V lost 3 bases to trimming and J lost 2 bases; unmatched junction nucleotides: 4. The CDR3 spans 14 residues.

The rearrangement uses TRBV6-4 and TRBJ2-2; 8 bases align to TRBD2. The CDR3 has 15 amino acids. From germline, CDR1 is MRHNA and CDR2 SNTAGT. Trimming took 3 bases from V and 4 from J; bases not matched to a gene: 4. CDR3 DNA: TGTGCCAGCAGTGAGGCGGGAGGTGGCACCGGGGAGCTGTTTTTT. Protein product: CASSEAGGGTGELFF.

The chain is built from TRBV9 and TRBJ2-5; TRBD2 is a possible D gene (5 bases). Trimming removed 2 bases at V and 1 base at J, with 12 bases between. Germline CDR1 and CDR2: SGDLS and YYNGEE. The CDR3 has 15 amino acids. CDR3 sequence: CASSVTSRSQETQYF. As DNA, the CDR3 is TGTGCCAGCAGCGTCACTAGTAGGTCCCAAGAGACCCAGTACTTC.

The chain uses TRBV19 and TRBJ2-1; D is unresolved. There are 16 residues in the CDR3. CDR1 and CDR2 from the germline V gene are LNHDA and SQIVND (reference sequence). Trimming took off 1 base at V and 3 bases at J, with 13 bases between the two ends. The CDR3 sequence is CASSIATPASYNEQFF. In DNA form, the CDR3 reads TGTGCCAGTAGTATAGCTACTCCGGCTAGCTACAATGAGCAGTTCTTC.

The chain employs TRBV27 and TRBJ2-7; 12 bases match TRBD1. Per the germline V gene, CDR1 is MNHEY and CDR2 is SMNVEV (reference sequence). This CDR3 has 14 residues. V lost 5 bases and J lost 7; bases outside the gene matches: 6. CDR3 sequence reads: CASSPQGQGAEQYF. Here the CDR3 DNA reads TGTGCCAGCAGTCCACAGGGACAGGGGGCTGAGCAGTACTTC.

The rearrangement uses TRBV7-9 and TRBJ2-3; perhaps TRBD2 as D (6 bases). The CDR3 contains 14 residues. Germline V gene sequence: CDR1 SEHNR, CDR2 FQNEAQ (reference sequence). The V gene lost 2 bases and the J gene lost 4 bases, with 10 bases spanning the gap. The CDR3 loop reads CASSLTGAADTQYF. The CDR3 bases are TGTGCCAGCAGCTTAACGGGAGCGGCAGATACGCAGTATTTT.

The chain is built from TRBV5-1 and TRBJ1-1; possibly TRBD1 for D (5 bases). V lost 3 bases, J lost 4 bases, and 10 bases lay in between. The CDR3 consists of 13 residues. The germline V gene encodes CDR1 SGHRS and CDR2 YFSETQ. The CDR3, as DNA: TGCGCCAGCAGCTCTCAGGGTGGCACTGAAGCTTTCTTT. This sequence encodes CASSSQGGTEAFF.

This rearrangement joins TRBV2 to TRBJ1-5; D may be TRBD1 (5 bases). Germline V gene lookup returns CDR1 SNHLY and CDR2 FYNNEI. V lost 4 bases to trimming and J lost 0 bases, with 7 bases between them. This CDR3 has 14 residues. Here the CDR3 reads CASSAGNSNQPQHF. DNA for the CDR3: TGTGCCAGCAGTGCAGGGAATAGCAATCAGCCCCAGCATTTT.

The rearrangement joins TRBV20-1 to TRBJ1-1; the match to TRBD1 covers 7 bases. Losses at the gene ends were 6 bases for V and 9 bases for J; bases not matched to a gene: 4. The length of the CDR3 is 10 residues. Germline CDR1 is DFQATT and CDR2 is SNEGSKA (reference sequence). CDR3 loop: CSALTGKAFF. As DNA, the CDR3 is TGCAGTGCCTTGACAGGGAAAGCTTTCTTT.

The chain uses TRBV5-3 and TRBJ2-7, with 8 bases that match TRBD1. TRBV5-3 is filed as an ORF, its function uncertain. Trimming cost V 4 bases and J 0 bases; bases outside gene matches: 3. The length of the CDR3 is 14 residues. The CDR3 bases are TGTGCCAGAAGCCGGGACAGGCCCTCCTACGAGCAGTACTTC. Its translation: CARSRDRPSYEQYF.

This clone was seen a single time. V gene TRBV23-1 combines with J gene TRBJ2-3, with 12 bases fitting TRBD2. TRBV23-1 is sorted into the ORF group, with uncertain function. This CDR3 has 18 residues. The V gene end was trimmed by 0 bases and the J gene end by 7 bases; junction bases not matched to a gene: 11. The CDR3 nucleotides read TGCGCCAGCAGTCAATCCACTAGCGGGGGGCTCCCTACTCATACGCAGTATTTT. This gives the protein CASSQSTSGGLPTHTQYF.

This sequence joins TRBV7-3 and TRBJ2-3; TRBD2 matches 10 bases. In germline, CDR1 is SGHTA, CDR2 FQGTGA. V lost 5 bases to trimming and J lost 3 bases; unmatched junction nucleotides: 8. This CDR3 region has 16 residues. The CDR3 nucleotides read TGTGCCAGCAGCCTCGGACTAGCGGAACAAACAGATACGCAGTATTTT. It yields the protein CASSLGLAEQTDTQYF. Full variable domain (outside the CDR3, taken from reference TRBV7-3 and TRBJ2-3): GAGVSQTPSNKVTEKGKYVELRCDPISGHTALYWYRQSLGQGPEFLIYFQGTGAADDSGLPNDRFFAVRPEGSVSTLKIQRTERGDSAVYLCASSLGLAEQTDTQYFGPGTRLTVL.

V is TRBV9 and J is TRBJ1-2; 10 bases fit TRBD1. V lost 3 bases to trimming and J lost 3 bases; unmatched junction nucleotides: 14. Germline V gene sequence: CDR1 SGDLS, CDR2 YYNGEE. The CDR3 has 18 amino acids. CDR3 protein: CASSGAGQGREGYYGYTF. CDR3 in DNA: TGTGCCAGCAGCGGGGCGGGACAGGGGAGGGAAGGCTACTATGGCTACACCTTC.

The chain uses TRBV19 and TRBJ1-2; 7 positions match TRBD1. In germline, CDR1 is LNHDA, CDR2 SQIVND (reference sequence). The CDR3 contains 15 residues. Trimming removed 3 bases from V and 7 bases from J; junction bases left unmatched: 11. The CDR3: CASSIPSTGWAGYTF. In nucleotides, the CDR3 is TGTGCCAGTAGTATCCCCTCGACAGGGTGGGCTGGCTACACCTTC.

The chain carries TRBV7-2 and TRBJ1-2; 9 bases match TRBD1. The CDR3 consists of 14 residues. Germline CDR1 reads SGHTA; CDR2 reads FQGNSA. V gave up 0 bases and J gave up 4 bases; unmatched junction bases: 0. The CDR3 region has the DNA TGTGCCAGCAGCTTAGCGGACAGGGGCTATGGCTACACCTTC. As protein: CASSLADRGYGYTF.

The chain carries TRBV10-3 and TRBJ2-6, with D possibly being TRBD2 (5 bases). Between the trimmed V and J ends, which lost 7 bases and 2 bases, there was a span of 15 bases. The CDR3 covers 16 residues. Per the germline V gene, CDR1 is ENHRY and CDR2 is SYGVKD. DNA for the CDR3: TGTGCCATCACCTCGGGAATCGGGCCTGGGGCCAACGTCCTGACTTTC. Encoded protein: CAITSGIGPGANVLTF.

The V and J genes are TRBV7-2 and TRBJ2-7; a weak D match, TRBD1 (7 bases). CDR3 length: 17 residues. Looked up from germline, CDR1 is SGHTA and CDR2 is FQGNSA. V lost 0 bases to trimming and J lost 5 bases, with 20 bases between them. The CDR3 region has the DNA TGTGCCAGCAGCTTAGCGTCAGGGGGGACCCCCTGGAACGAGCAGTACTTC. It is translated as CASSLASGGTPWNEQYF.

The CDR3 DNA sequence: TGTGCCAGCAGCTCCCTTTTCAACTATGGCTACACCTTC. Amino acids: CASSSLFNYGYTF. This sequence joins TRBV11-3 and TRBJ1-2; no clear D gene. The CDR3 has 13 amino acids. Trimming pared 4 bases from V and 2 bases from J, leaving 8 bases between. Germline lookup yields CDR1 SGHNT and CDR2 YENEEA.

The V gene is TRBV30, the J gene TRBJ1-4; 7 bases line up with TRBD1. V lost 2 bases to trimming and J lost 3 bases; unmatched junction nucleotides: 9. Germline CDR1 reads GTSNPN; CDR2 reads SVGIG (reference sequence). The CDR3 extends over 16 amino acids. CDR3 nucleotide sequence: TGTGCCTGGAGTCCATACACAGGGGCGGCTAATGAAAAACTGTTTTTT. Amino acid sequence: CAWSPYTGAANEKLFF.

Note on this clone: This sample includes further DNA sequences coding for the same CDR3. The chain links TRBV7-2 to TRBJ1-2, with TRBD1 as a possible D gene (6 bases). Germline V gives CDR1 SGHTA, CDR2 FQGNSA. The CDR3 covers 13 residues. V shed 5 bases and J shed 2 bases, with 9 bases lying between them. The CDR3 protein is CASSPGQNYGYTF. CDR3 in DNA: TGTGCCAGCAGCCCGGGACAAAACTATGGCTACACCTTC.

This clone was seen a few times. The chain combines TRBV4-3 with TRBJ1-3, with TRBD1 matching over 8 bases. CDR3 length: 18 amino acids. Trimming cost V 4 bases and J 7 bases; bases outside gene matches: 18. CDR1 and CDR2 from the germline V gene are LGHNA and YSLEER. The CDR3 region is CASSLDPIGTGRRNTIYF. CDR3 bases: TGCGCCAGCAGCCTAGATCCCATTGGGACAGGCAGGAGGAACACCATATATTTT.